One and the same sample provided the 5 T cell receptor beta chains below, sequenced in a study of blood T cells in healthy people across ages. Primed by a sample-barcoded 5' primer and a J-beta primer mix, a second PCR proceeded for about 6 to 12 cycles. One entry per CDR3 protein results from TCRdb running MiXCR on the 5' RACE reads. This sample has hundreds of thousands of distinct CDR3 sequences, with around 24% found just once. These data were likewise used in another study, on T cells of mothers and their children.

The specimen was blood. The receptors were sampled from a boy aged 5-17 years in good health.

This clonotype has only a few counts. The chain employs TRBV28 and TRBJ2-7; 15 nucleotides line up with TRBD2. V shed 5 bases and J 6 bases; nucleotides not matched to a gene: 8. This CDR3 is 16 amino acids long. Germline values: CDR1 MDHEN, CDR2 SYDVKM. The CDR3 spells CASSKKGLAGGPEQYF. As DNA, the CDR3 is TGTGCCAGCAGTAAAAAGGGACTAGCGGGAGGTCCCGAGCAGTACTTC.

The gene calls are TRBV20-1 and TRBJ2-3, with D possibly being TRBD1 (6 bases). The germline gives CDR1 DFQATT, CDR2 SNEGSKA (reference sequence). V was cut by 6 bases and J by 2 bases, with 12 bases left in between. CDR3 length: 13 amino acids. The CDR3 is CSAPDRITDTQYF. The CDR3 DNA reads TGCAGTGCACCGGACAGAATCACAGATACGCAGTATTTT.

This clonotype was seen repeatedly, ten times or more. The rearrangement links TRBV5-1 to TRBJ2-6; TRBD1 aligns across 7 bases. Germline CDR1 reads SGHRS; CDR2 reads YFSETQ. The V gene end was trimmed by 4 bases and the J gene end by 0 bases; junction bases not matched to a gene: 4. The CDR3 runs to 16 residues. The CDR3 loop reads CASSGTANSGANVLTF. The CDR3 bases are TGCGCCAGCAGCGGGACAGCGAACTCTGGGGCCAACGTCCTGACTTTC.

This clonotype was observed a single time. V and J are TRBV20-1 and TRBJ2-5; 10 bases are shared with TRBD2. The junction had 11 bases not matched to a gene; V was cut back by 6 bases and J by 4 bases. Germline CDR1 is DFQATT and CDR2 is SNEGSKA (reference sequence). The CDR3 covers 15 residues. CDR3 loop: CSASLSGGARETQYF. CDR3 nucleotide sequence: TGCAGTGCAAGCCTGAGCGGGGGGGCCAGAGAGACCCAGTACTTC.

This clonotype was seen more than once but under ten times. The genes are TRBV28 and TRBJ2-4; D is unresolved. This CDR3 has 16 residues. V lost 5 bases and J lost 4, with 18 bases in between. CDR1 is MDHEN and CDR2 is SYDVKM in the germline V gene. The CDR3 sequence: CASSTPGPDEKNIQYF. The CDR3 DNA reads as TGTGCCAGCAGTACTCCTGGCCCGGATGAGAAAAACATTCAGTACTTC. The full variable domain, in which reference TRBV28 and TRBJ2-4 provide the parts outside the CDR3, is DVKVTQSSRYLVKRTGEKVFLECVQDMDHENMFWYRQDPGLGLRLIYFSYDVKMKEKGDIPEGYSVSREKKERFSLILESASTNQTSMYLCASSTPGPDEKNIQYFGAGTRLSVL.